This T cell receptor beta chain is drawn from a study of T cell responses to AZD1222 COVID-19 vaccine. Broader study findings: At baseline, seropositivity was found in only six or seven AZD1222 recipients. Spike-specific TCR breadth and depth were elevated following two AZD1222 doses.

Sequencing used immunoSEQ multiplex PCR; TCRdb keeps in-frame clones, though not all of them. Seen here are 90,000 to 130,000 clones, roughly four fifths observed once, and the top ten hold about 9%. A word on this clone: Antigen: not known.

The clonotype was recovered from an adult in good health. The sequenced sample was peripheral blood, obtained on day 0 of AZD1222 vaccination.

CDR3 sequence reads: CASSYFGEAFF. The CDR3 DNA follows: TGTGCCAGCAGTTACTTTGGGGAAGCTTTCTTT. V gene TRBV6-5 combines with J gene TRBJ1-1; D uncertain. Germline values: CDR1 MNHEY, CDR2 SVGAGI. The CDR3 spans 11 residues. The V and J ends lost 1 base and 8 bases respectively, with 5 bases between them.